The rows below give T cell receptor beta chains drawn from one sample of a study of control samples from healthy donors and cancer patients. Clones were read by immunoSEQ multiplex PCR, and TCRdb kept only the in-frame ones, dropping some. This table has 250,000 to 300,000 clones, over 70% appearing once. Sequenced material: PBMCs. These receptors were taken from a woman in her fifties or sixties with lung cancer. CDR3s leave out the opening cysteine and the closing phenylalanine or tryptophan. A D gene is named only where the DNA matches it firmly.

CDR3 protein: ASRQGWSGRTDTQY; CDR3 length: 14; V gene: TRBV4-1; J gene: TRBJ2-3; D gene: -
CDR3 protein: ASTETGTAANYGYT; CDR3 length: 14; V gene: TRBV4-1; J gene: TRBJ1-2; D gene: TRBD1
CDR3 protein: ASNSLNGGEQY; CDR3 length: 11; V gene: TRBV7-9; J gene: TRBJ2-7; D gene: -
CDR3 protein: ASSHQPLSGNTIY; CDR3 length: 13; V gene: TRBV3-1/TRBV3-2; J gene: TRBJ1-3; D gene: -
CDR3 protein: ASSSSLSGANVLT; CDR3 length: 13; V gene: TRBV7-3; J gene: TRBJ2-6; D gene: -
CDR3 protein: ASSLWTLGRSTDTQY; CDR3 length: 15; V gene: TRBV28; J gene: TRBJ2-3; D gene: -
CDR3 protein: ASSLETGSGNTIY; CDR3 length: 13; V gene: TRBV5-1; J gene: TRBJ1-3; D gene: -
CDR3 protein: ASSLSGTASTYEQY; CDR3 length: 14; V gene: TRBV18; J gene: TRBJ2-7; D gene: TRBD1
CDR3 protein: ASSVPGQGIAGANVLT; CDR3 length: 16; V gene: TRBV9; J gene: TRBJ2-6; D gene: TRBD1
CDR3 protein: ASSPMASGSYEQY; CDR3 length: 13; V gene: TRBV5-1; J gene: TRBJ2-7; D gene: TRBD2
CDR3 protein: ASSVPSTSGGEETQY; CDR3 length: 15; V gene: TRBV9; J gene: TRBJ2-5; D gene: TRBD2
CDR3 protein: ASSTRARQPYEQY; CDR3 length: 13; V gene: TRBV7-9; J gene: TRBJ2-7; D gene: -
CDR3 protein: ASSLDAGELF; CDR3 length: 10; V gene: TRBV11-3; J gene: TRBJ2-2; D gene: -
CDR3 protein: AISRDRVSSYEQY; CDR3 length: 13; V gene: TRBV10-3; J gene: TRBJ2-7; D gene: TRBD1
CDR3 protein: AISEGGPGQPQH; CDR3 length: 12; V gene: TRBV10-3; J gene: TRBJ1-5; D gene: -
CDR3 protein: ASTSGRTYEQY; CDR3 length: 11; V gene: TRBV6-5; J gene: TRBJ2-7; D gene: -
CDR3 protein: ASSGLGGDTEAF; CDR3 length: 12; V gene: TRBV2; J gene: TRBJ1-1; D gene: -
CDR3 protein: ASSLRTGESDTQY; CDR3 length: 13; V gene: TRBV5-4; J gene: TRBJ2-3; D gene: TRBD1
CDR3 protein: ASSPPGGWTEAF; CDR3 length: 12; V gene: TRBV27; J gene: TRBJ1-1; D gene: TRBD1
CDR3 protein: ASNKRGPGGTGELF; CDR3 length: 14; V gene: TRBV7-9; J gene: TRBJ2-2; D gene: TRBD2
CDR3 protein: ASSPGTVPYGYT; CDR3 length: 12; V gene: TRBV5-6; J gene: TRBJ1-2; D gene: TRBD1
CDR3 protein: AISESGGVGHEQY; CDR3 length: 13; V gene: TRBV10-3; J gene: TRBJ2-7; D gene: -
CDR3 protein: ASTRDRVGETQY; CDR3 length: 12; V gene: TRBV2; J gene: TRBJ2-5; D gene: TRBD1
CDR3 protein: ASRPTGEGQPQH; CDR3 length: 12; V gene: TRBV6-5; J gene: TRBJ1-5; D gene: TRBD1
CDR3 protein: ASRRSNVIYEQY; CDR3 length: 12; V gene: TRBV6-5; J gene: TRBJ2-7; D gene: -